This note documents a single TCR beta chain sequence. This clone has only one observation. Its recognized antigen is unknown. No much larger clone is present one base from it, and per-base qualities are unavailable. The data were taken from a study of blood T cell repertoires in COVID-19 (dated by TCRdb to about 2020). Background on the whole study: The collaborator samples originated in the United States, Italy and Spain and spanned the acute and convalescent phases of COVID-19. The material from the prospective study consisted of cDNA or gDNA derived from T cells, B-cell-depleted T cells, or PBMCs. Subjects who had been exposed to COVID-19, were actively infected with it, or had recovered from it provided the deeply sampled blood TCRbeta repertoires that made up the dataset. A freely available public database, intended as a resource for researchers studying the immune response to SARS-CoV-2, is where the repertoires were released. Samples came from the ongoing ImmuneRACE study (first 160 participants) plus 1,254 subjects from 6 global collaborators. Nearly every sample came with metadata listing a de-identified subject ID, COVID-19 status, age in years and sex. Where HLA class I and class II types were available, the types were taken from metadata supplied by the sample provider, not from assay-based typing.

Paper-wide results and their limitations: The quantity of clinical and demographic metadata differed by source and by participant and was supplied without curation.

TCRbeta CDR3 regions were amplified from genomic DNA using the immunoSEQ Assay, a bias-controlled multiplex PCR. The paper's processing steps were these. The number of nucleated cells in each sample was estimated from the amplification of reference gene primers within the assay. To quantify the absolute abundance of each unique TCRbeta CDR3 rearrangement, sequence reads were collapsed and filtered. For each sample, productive Simpson clonality was calculated as the square root of Simpson's diversity index across productive rearrangements. Entries here come from immuneACCESS through TCRdb and include only in-frame sequences with V and J called. Some clones fail to appear in such tables; in the studies checked, an unresolved V gene covers under half of the shortfall, and the cause of the remainder is unknown. The V and J calls and the clone size are those of that table, but D and trimming were determined from the DNA. This sample has about 320,000 clones in its table, and 89% of those were observed once. Jointly, the top ten make up over 4% of the sample.

Participants in the prospective study were enrolled through a virtual design, were aged roughly 18 to 100 years, and lived in under 25 United States geographic areas. In the prospective study, participants were assigned to cohorts based on the clinical history participants reported in a screening survey and a study questionnaire. ImmuneRACE Cohort 3 recovered participants were defined by two consecutive negative NP/OP PCR tests, healthcare professional clearance, or symptom resolution. In the prospective study, whole blood, serum and a nasopharyngeal or oropharyngeal swab were collected from each participant by mobile phlebotomists. Additional blood draws and questionnaires over an approximately 2-month period could optionally be provided by prospective study participants. Before DNA extraction, blood samples from the prospective study were shipped at room temperature or frozen. The V and J ends are trimmed by 3 bases and 0 bases, leaving 12 bases between them. The CDR3 goes from the cysteine to the phenylalanine over 15 residues. Just CDR3 DNA is preserved here, 45 bases in frame from base 1. From a lookup of the germline V gene (reference sequence), CDR1 and CDR2 are DFQATT and SNEGSKA.

The sequenced sample was PBMCs or T cells enriched from blood (not recorded which). This clonotype was sampled from a man aged 55 to 69 who had recovered from COVID-19. The rearranged segments are TRBV20-1 and TRBJ1-5, with the D gene uncertain. CDR3 sequence: CSASSYVTSNQPQHF. The nucleotides read TGCAGTGCTAGTTCCTACGTAACTAGCAATCAGCCCCAGCATTTT.